This TCR beta chain derives from a study of cytomegalovirus exposure and HLA in healthy donors. The CDR3 has 15 amino acids. Germline V CDR1 and CDR2: SGHAT, FQNNGV. V was pared by 7 bases and J by 6 bases, with 22 bases between. Researchers ran the PCR with 60 Vbeta and 13 Jbeta primers. Profiling relied on immunoSEQ multiplex PCR, and the TCRdb table lists in-frame clones only, not all of them. The repertoire has about 150,000 clones, 79% of them found once; the top ten carry approximately 6.2%. This TCR came from a man in his forties in good health and CMV-seropositive. V and J are TRBV11-2 and TRBJ2-7; a possible D gene is TRBD1 (6 bases). Sequences were obtained from PBMCs. DNA for the CDR3: TGTGCCAGCATCCAGGCGTCCGGGACACAGGGCGAGCAGTACTTC. It encodes CASIQASGTQGEQYF.